Sequencing of this T cell receptor beta chain was carried out in a study of CD8 T cells in ankylosing spondylitis. Study outcomes and limitations: Disease-linked clones bore a CD8+ phenotype and were relatively rare in peripheral blood. Ankylosing spondylitis blood seemed to carry a telltale TCR beta motif made of seven or eight highly homologous variants.

The CDR3 contains 14 residues. V lost 1 base and J 7 bases, leaving 12 bases between the germline ends. Germline CDR1 reads SGHRS; CDR2 reads YFSETQ. Quantitative molecular-barcoded 5'-RACE generated the TCR beta libraries. TCRdb independently ran MiXCR on the 5' RACE reads; one entry per CDR3 protein. The data show some 800,000 distinct CDR3 sequences, about 10% seen once. As to this clonotype: Its antigen is not identified.

The J gene is TRBJ1-3, the V gene TRBV5-1, with D possibly matching TRBD1 (6 bases). Material for sequencing was blood, either unsorted or a sorted T cell fraction (not recorded which). The receptor was isolated from a male donor with ankylosing spondylitis. The CDR3: CASSLSPGGNTIYF. CDR3 in DNA: TGCGCCAGCAGCTTGTCTCCGGGGGGCAACACCATATATTTT.